This TCR beta chain was sequenced during a study of blood T cell repertoires in COVID-19. The protocol was immunoSEQ multiplex PCR, while the TCRdb copy is restricted to in-frame clones and leaves out a portion. Among about 270,000 clones listed, about nine tenths were seen once. Germline CDR1 is SQVTM and CDR2 is ANQGSEA. V was pared by 1 base and J by 1 base, with 7 bases between. The CDR3 is made up of 13 amino acids. This receptor was taken from a woman aged 45 to 65 who had recovered from COVID-19. What was sequenced was PBMCs or T cells enriched from blood (not recorded which). This chain joins TRBV29-1 and TRBJ1-1, with D possibly matching TRBD1 (6 bases). The CDR3 coding sequence is TGCAGCGTTGAAGCAGGGGCGAACACTGAAGCTTTCTTT. Its translation: CSVEAGANTEAFF.